The clone carrying this TCR beta chain was picked up a small number of times. Its matching antigen is unknown. The CDR3 is 15 residues long. Germline lookup yields CDR1 SGHRS and CDR2 YFSETQ. V gave up 3 bases and J gave up 6 bases, with 18 bases separating them. The data derive from a study of vaccination effects on CD4 cells after COVID-19. This table comes from immunoSEQ multiplex PCR, and its TCRdb copy is limited to in-frame clones, with some not included. The table includes tens of thousands of clones, around 75% detected once. Within the ViraFEST assay, antigen-specific CD4+ T cells underwent expansion with viral peptide pools prior to sequencing. Following 10 days of culture, CD4+ T cells were isolated. In the vaccine recipients, nucleocapsid antibodies were negative and there was no prior SARS-CoV-2 infection.

The chain combines TRBV5-1 with TRBJ1-2, with D unclear. Sample: CD4+ T cells from PBMCs cultured with HCoV-OC43 spike peptides, taken before COVID-19 vaccination. Subset meaning: HCoV-OC43 spike overlapping peptide pool stimulation. This receptor was taken from a human donor who received a COVID-19 vaccine. Here the CDR3 reads CASSYSYGNENGYTF. In nucleotides, the CDR3 is TGCGCCAGCAGCTACTCCTATGGAAATGAGAATGGCTACACCTTC.